This T cell receptor (beta chain) was recovered during a study of blood T cell repertoires in COVID-19. Background on the study: Sites in the United States, Italy and Spain provided acute and convalescent COVID-19 samples. From T cells, B-cell-depleted T cells, or PBMCs came the material, which was cDNA or gDNA.

V shed 5 bases and J 0 bases; nucleotides not matched to a gene: 10. Per the germline V gene, CDR1 is SQVTM and CDR2 is ANQGSEA. CDR3 size: 17 residues. How the authors handled the data: Amplified reference gene primers provided the basis for estimating nucleated cell counts. Measured with immunoSEQ multiplex PCR; TCRdb has only the in-frame clones, and not every one. V and J calls and clone size are as listed in that table; D and trimming were resolved from the DNA. The sample has under 300,000 clones; about four fifths are singletons. The chain combines TRBV29-1 with TRBJ2-6; TRBD1 agrees at 7 bases. This clonotype was sampled from a woman in her fifties or sixties who had recovered from COVID-19. Sequenced input: peripheral blood. Here the CDR3 DNA reads TGCAGCGTTAATGGGGTCGACAGGGACTCTGGGGCCAACGTCCTGACTTTC. This codes for CSVNGVDRDSGANVLTF.